This TCR beta chain was sequenced for a study of T-cell memory formation after mild COVID-19. For the study at large: Each donor largely had its own TCR clusters. General observations from the study: For second-wave clones that peaked at day 37, SARS-CoV-2 specificity went unverified.

This clonotype was seen many times. Its target is not known. TCRdb passed the 5' RACE reads through MiXCR, listing each CDR3 protein once. Here the sample spans approximately 100,000 distinct CDR3 sequences, roughly 11% being singletons. The sequencing sample was made of PBMCs or a T cell subset sorted from them (not recorded which). The source is a man between 18 and 29 years old who had mild COVID-19 (a few samples of this study predate the infection). Cell type and time point are not known.

CDR3 sequence reads: CASSLEGNEQFF. CDR3 coding DNA: TGTGCCAGCAGCTTAGAGGGGAATGAGCAGTTCTTC. The gene calls are TRBV7-8 and TRBJ2-1; perhaps TRBD1 as D (5 bases). The CDR3 is made up of 12 amino acids. In germline, CDR1 is SGHVS, CDR2 FQNEAQ. With 1 base removed from V and 7 bases from J, the gap between germline ends came to 5 bases.